The rows below give T cell receptor beta chains drawn from one sample of a study of T cells in Graves' hyperthyroidism and ophthalmopathy. Using its own MiXCR run on the multiplex PCR reads, TCRdb lists one record per CDR3 protein. The sample lists 250,000 to 300,000 distinct CDR3 sequences; approximately 13% were seen once. Sequenced: blood. These receptor sequences come from a woman aged 40 to 49 with Graves' hyperthyroidism. Both conserved end residues are part of each CDR3. The D gene is left open where the match is weak. Size values are once, few and many counts, or a class for expanded clones, and some rows have none.

abundance,j_gene,len,d_gene,v_gene,CDR3aa,CDR3nt
many,TRBJ1-2,14,TRBD1,TRBV4-1,CASSQADRVDGYTF,TGCGCCAGCAGCCAGGCGGACAGGGTGGATGGCTACACCTTC
many,TRBJ2-1,17,TRBD2,TRBV11-2,CASSSSGRAGSIHEQFF,TGTGCCAGCAGCTCAAGCGGGAGGGCCGGCAGTATCCATGAGCAGTTCTTC
many,TRBJ1-5,16,.,TRBV20-1,CSARDGRQYSNQPQHF,TGCAGTGCTAGAGATGGGAGACAATATAGCAATCAGCCCCAGCATTTT
many,TRBJ2-2,14,.,TRBV7-9,CASSRGRATGELFF,TGTGCCAGCAGCAGAGGCAGGGCAACCGGGGAGCTGTTTTTT
many,TRBJ2-7,14,.,TRBV2,CASSALGGLGEQYF,TGTGCCAGCAGTGCCCTGGGGGGTCTGGGCGAGCAGTACTTC
many,TRBJ2-7,16,TRBD1,TRBV12-5,CASGLVPGTGLYEQYF,TGTGCTAGTGGTTTGGTGCCTGGGACAGGGCTTTACGAGCAGTACTTC
many,TRBJ2-2,14,TRBD1,TRBV2,CASSPGTVGRELFF,TGTGCCAGCAGTCCCGGGACAGTTGGGAGGGAGCTGTTTTTT
many,TRBJ1-2,11,.,TRBV2,CASRAGFGYTF,TGTGCCAGCAGAGCAGGGTTCGGCTACACCTTC
many,TRBJ2-3,15,.,TRBV10-3,CAISEPSTTGDTQYF,TGTGCCATCAGTGAGCCGTCGACCACCGGAGATACGCAGTATTTT
many,TRBJ2-5,15,.,TRBV5-1,CASSLAPGAQVIQYF,TGCGCCAGCAGCTTGGCCCCGGGGGCGCAAGTAATCCAGTACTTC
many,TRBJ1-2,14,TRBD1,TRBV28,CASSLRTGNYGYTF,TGTGCCAGCAGTCTCCGGACAGGGAACTATGGCTACACCTTC
many,TRBJ1-1,15,.,TRBV20-1,CSAVPGHRDDTEAFF,TGCAGTGCTGTGCCGGGACATAGGGATGACACTGAAGCTTTCTTT
.,TRBJ2-2,20,TRBD2,TRBV11-1,CASSPSRGLAGEWYTGELFF,TGTGCCAGCAGCCCATCCCGGGGACTAGCGGGAGAGTGGTACACCGGGGAGCTGTTTTTT
many,TRBJ1-2,15,TRBD1,TRBV20-1,CSARDVTGGGYGYTF,TGCAGTGCTAGAGATGTCACAGGGGGCGGTTATGGCTACACCTTC
many,TRBJ2-7,13,.,TRBV28,CASSFVRTYEQYF,TGTGCCAGCAGTTTTGTTAGAACCTACGAGCAGTACTTC
few,TRBJ1-3,15,.,TRBV6-1,CASSELTGFGNTIYF,TGTGCCAGCAGTGAACTGACAGGTTTTGGAAACACCATATATTTT
many,TRBJ1-2,15,.,TRBV29-1,CSVTYPRQANYGYTF,TGCAGCGTTACTTACCCAAGACAGGCTAACTATGGCTACACCTTC
.,TRBJ2-5,14,TRBD2,TRBV2,CASSEISGPETQYF,TGTGCCAGCAGTGAGATTAGCGGGCCAGAGACCCAGTACTTC
many,TRBJ1-2,13,.,TRBV6-1,CASSWQVSGGYTF,TGTGCCAGCAGTTGGCAAGTTTCAGGTGGCTACACCTTC
.,TRBJ2-1,15,TRBD2,TRBV18,CASSPRREGFNEQFF,TGTGCCAGCTCACCACGGCGGGAGGGCTTCAATGAGCAGTTCTTC
many,TRBJ2-1,20,.,TRBV28,CASSFQWGLYWDRAYNEQFF,TGTGCCAGCAGTTTCCAATGGGGCTTATACTGGGACCGCGCCTACAATGAGCAGTTCTTC
.,TRBJ1-4,15,TRBD1,TRBV9,CASSESDRKREKLFF,TGTGCCAGCAGCGAGTCGGACAGGAAGCGTGAAAAACTGTTTTTT
.,TRBJ1-6,15,.,TRBV19,CASRRTGTTNSPLHF,TGTGCCAGTAGGAGAACCGGGACCACCAATTCACCCCTCCACTTT
few,TRBJ2-5,15,TRBD2,TRBV20-1,CSARSASGPQETQYF,TGCAGTGCTAGATCGGCTAGCGGTCCCCAAGAGACCCAGTACTTC
many,TRBJ1-1,15,.,TRBV7-9,CASSLVAGAYTEAFF,TGTGCCAGCAGCTTAGTTGCGGGGGCCTACACTGAAGCTTTCTTT
many,TRBJ2-7,18,TRBD2,TRBV7-2,CASSLGSGMTGWVYEQYF,TGTGCCAGCAGCTTGGGGAGCGGGATGACTGGGTGGGTCTACGAGCAGTACTTC
many,TRBJ1-2,15,.,TRBV11-3,CASSLEAGAQDGYTF,TGTGCCAGCAGCTTAGAAGCCGGGGCGCAGGATGGCTACACCTTC
many,TRBJ2-7,15,TRBD1,TRBV3-1,CASSHRDRGTDEQYF,TGTGCCAGCAGCCACCGGGACAGGGGAACCGACGAGCAGTACTTC
.,TRBJ1-2,15,.,TRBV6-1,CASHRSRRQYYGYTF,TGTGCCAGCCATCGGAGTCGTAGGCAGTACTATGGCTACACCTTC
.,TRBJ2-7,13,.,TRBV7-9,CASSLEVPYEQCF,TGTGCCAGCAGCTTAGAAGTTCCCTACGAGCAGTGCTTC
many,TRBJ1-4,13,.,TRBV27,CASSQRGDEKLFF,TGTGCCAGCAGCCAGAGGGGAGATGAAAAACTGTTTTTT
.,TRBJ1-6,12,.,TRBV20-1,CSASQEGSPLHF,TGCAGTGCTAGCCAGGAAGGGTCACCCCTCCACTTT
many,TRBJ2-5,14,.,TRBV7-7,CASSRQGGEVTQYF,TGTGCTAGCAGCCGACAGGGAGGAGAGGTGACCCAGTACTTC
many,TRBJ2-1,14,TRBD2,TRBV20-1,CSASLPTSANEQFF,TGCAGTGCTAGCCTCCCAACTAGCGCTAATGAGCAGTTCTTC
few,TRBJ1-6,11,.,TRBV6-1,CASSAGKSLHF,TGTGCCAGCAGTGCGGGCAAGTCCCTCCACTTT
many,TRBJ1-1,14,TRBD1,TRBV3-1,CASSNRDRAGEAFF,TGTGCCAGCAGCAACCGGGACAGGGCGGGTGAAGCTTTCTTT
many,TRBJ1-1,13,.,TRBV10-3,CAIRTGGNTEAFF,TGTGCCATCAGGACGGGGGGGAACACTGAAGCTTTCTTT
once,TRBJ2-3,15,TRBD1,TRBV28,CASSVPGQGTDTQYF,TGTGCCAGCAGCGTACCGGGACAGGGGACAGATACGCAGTATTTT
.,TRBJ2-3,16,.,TRBV9,CASSALGGGGTDTQYF,TGTGCCAGCAGCGCCTTGGGGGGAGGCGGGACAGATACGCAGTATTTT
many,TRBJ2-5,13,.,TRBV3-1,CASRAGGGETQYF,TGTGCCAGCCGCGCGGGTGGTGGAGAGACCCAGTACTTC
few,TRBJ2-3,15,TRBD2,TRBV9,CASSVSGTSTDTQYF,TGTGCCAGCAGCGTTAGCGGGACTAGCACAGATACGCAGTATTTT
.,TRBJ2-7,14,.,TRBV7-9,CASSFTRTSGEQYF,TGTGCCAGCAGCTTTACGAGAACTTCGGGGGAGCAGTACTTC
many,TRBJ1-1,15,TRBD1,TRBV7-2,CASSLGGQVNTEAFF,TGTGCCAGCAGCTTAGGCGGACAGGTGAACACTGAAGCTTTCTTT
many,TRBJ1-5,12,.,TRBV20-1,CSARPGLQPQHF,TGCAGTGCTAGACCTGGGCTTCAGCCCCAGCATTTT
few,TRBJ1-5,15,.,TRBV18,CASSPVAGEHQPQHF,TGTGCCAGCTCACCAGTGGCAGGGGAACATCAGCCCCAGCATTTT
many,TRBJ1-2,13,TRBD1,TRBV20-1,CSATGQVDYGYTF,TGCAGTGCTACGGGACAGGTAGACTATGGCTACACCTTC
many,TRBJ2-3,14,TRBD2,TRBV7-2,CASSRERETDTQYF,TGTGCCAGCAGCCGGGAGCGGGAAACAGATACGCAGTATTTT
many,TRBJ1-2,13,.,TRBV11-3,CASTNRGLNGYTF,TGTGCCAGCACCAATAGGGGGTTGAATGGCTACACCTTC
.,TRBJ2-1,16,TRBD1,TRBV2,CASSEPGQGANNEQFF,TGTGCCAGCAGTGAACCGGGCCAGGGGGCGAACAATGAGCAGTTCTTC
many,TRBJ2-7,12,.,TRBV20-1,CSAVRSSYEQYF,TGCAGTGCCGTGAGGAGTTCCTACGAGCAGTACTTC